Given below is one TCR beta chain in context. V shed 0 bases and J 7 bases; nucleotides not matched to a gene: 8. The CDR3 spans 16 residues. From germline, CDR1 is KGHSY and CDR2 FQNENV. Use of 60 Vbeta and 13 Jbeta primers characterized the PCR. This table comes from immunoSEQ multiplex PCR, and its TCRdb copy is limited to in-frame clones, with some not included. The repertoire includes around 170,000 clones, over 70% of them detected once, and about 1.4% sits in the top ten. This record comes from a study of cytomegalovirus exposure and HLA in healthy donors. This clonotype originated in a woman aged 18-30 years in good health and CMV-seronegative. The sequenced sample consisted of PBMCs. The V and J genes are TRBV16 and TRBJ2-3; 9 bases are a match to TRBD2. The CDR3: CASSQSPAGGQNTQYF. The CDR3 DNA reads as TGTGCCAGCAGCCAATCCCCAGCGGGGGGCCAGAATACGCAGTATTTT.